This TCR beta chain was sequenced during a study of cytomegalovirus exposure and HLA in healthy donors. Study-level results: Upon later analysis, TCR association rates were observed to vary by HLA locus, being highest for DRB1 and lowest for HLA-C.

60 Vbeta and 13 Jbeta primers were used in PCR. TCRdb keeps only in-frame clones here, not all; method: immunoSEQ multiplex PCR. The data contain about 270,000 clones, roughly 70% of them singletons. V shed 5 bases and J 5 bases; nucleotides not matched to a gene: 12. The V gene's germline CDR1 is PRHDT and CDR2 FYEKMQ (reference sequence). The CDR3 sequence is 18 residues long. In regard to this clone: Its target is not known.

This chain connects TRBV13 to TRBJ2-1; TRBD2 aligns across 13 bases. The TCR sequence derives from a female donor in good health and CMV-seronegative. Specimen: PBMCs. CDR3 protein: CASSPRYGTSGAHNEQFF. The CDR3 bases are TGTGCCAGCAGCCCCCGCTACGGGACTAGCGGGGCCCACAATGAGCAGTTCTTC.